This T cell receptor beta chain was captured by sequencing in a study of shared clonotypes between healthy human individuals. Study results and limitations: Rarefaction gave evidence that sorted-subset sequencing remained incomplete despite large depth. Limited genetic and exposure-history diversity came from having few donors.

As regards this clone: The antigen is unknown.

Clones were read by immunoSEQ multiplex PCR, and TCRdb kept only the in-frame ones, dropping some. The repertoire includes roughly 2,000,000 clones, approximately 92% of them detected once, and approximately 1.6% sits in the top ten. Terminally differentiated effector memory CD45RA+ cells were excluded from the naive CD8 cells, which were CD45RO-negative and positively selected for CCR7. The germline V gene has CDR1 PRHDT and CDR2 FYEKMQ (reference sequence). The V end was cut by 2 bases, the J end by 1 base, with 8 bases between. The CDR3 runs 15 residues. The sequence was collected from a man aged 18 to 29 in good health. Some clones in this sample may be carry-over from other donors' samples. The chain links TRBV13 to TRBJ2-2; D is uncertain. The sequencing input was naive CD8+ T cells from PBMCs. The CDR3 region has the DNA TGTGCCAGCAGCTTAAGTGGGATGAACACCGGGGAGCTGTTTTTT. This encodes CASSLSGMNTGELFF.